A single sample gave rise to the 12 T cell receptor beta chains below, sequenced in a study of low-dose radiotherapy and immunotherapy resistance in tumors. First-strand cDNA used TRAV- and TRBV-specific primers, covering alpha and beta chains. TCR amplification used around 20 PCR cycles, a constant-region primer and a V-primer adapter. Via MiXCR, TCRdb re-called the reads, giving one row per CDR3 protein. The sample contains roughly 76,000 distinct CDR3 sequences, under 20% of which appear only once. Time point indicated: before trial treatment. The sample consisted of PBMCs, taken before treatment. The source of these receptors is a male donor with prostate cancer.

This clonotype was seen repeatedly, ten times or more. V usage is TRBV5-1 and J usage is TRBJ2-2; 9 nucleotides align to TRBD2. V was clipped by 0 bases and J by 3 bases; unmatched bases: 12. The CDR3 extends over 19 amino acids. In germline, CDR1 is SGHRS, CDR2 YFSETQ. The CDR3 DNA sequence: TGCGCCAGCAGCTTGGAGAGATCGGAGGCTAGCGGGGACACCGGGGAGCTGTTTTTT. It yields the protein CASSLERSEASGDTGELFF. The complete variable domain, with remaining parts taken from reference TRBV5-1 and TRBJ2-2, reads KAGVTQTPRYLIKTRGQQVTLSCSPISGHRSVSWYQQTPGQGLQFLFEYFSETQRNKGNFPGRFSGRQFSNSRSEMNVSTLELGDSALYLCASSLERSEASGDTGELFFGEGSRLTVL.

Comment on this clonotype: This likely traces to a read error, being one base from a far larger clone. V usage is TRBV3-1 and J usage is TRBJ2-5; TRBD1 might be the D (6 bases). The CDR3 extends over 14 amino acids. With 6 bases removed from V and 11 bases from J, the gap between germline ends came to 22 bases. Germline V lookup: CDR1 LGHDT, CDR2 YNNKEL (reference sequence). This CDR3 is CASRERGSGNEQYF. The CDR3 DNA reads TGTGCCAGCAGAGAGAGGGGGTCCGGCAATGAGCAGTACTTC.

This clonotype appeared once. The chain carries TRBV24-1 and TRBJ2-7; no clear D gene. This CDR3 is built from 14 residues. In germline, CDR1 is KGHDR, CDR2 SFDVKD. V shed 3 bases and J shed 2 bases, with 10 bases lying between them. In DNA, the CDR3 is TGTGCCACCAGTGATAGGCGGTCACCCTACGAGCAGTACTTC. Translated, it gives CATSDRRSPYEQYF.

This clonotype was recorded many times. The CDR3 reads CASSLERHRGLTGELFF. The DNA of the CDR3 is TGTGCCAGCAGCTTAGAACGGCATCGAGGTCTCACCGGGGAGCTGTTTTTT. J is TRBJ2-2 and V is TRBV7-2; D remains ambiguous. CDR1 SGHTA and CDR2 FQGNSA come from the germline V gene. CDR3 length equals 17 residues. The V end lost 1 base, the J end lost 4 bases, and 16 bases lay between the germline ends.

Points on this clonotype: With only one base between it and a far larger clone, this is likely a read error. CDR3 sequence reads: CASSKWGLSSSYEQYF. Here the CDR3 DNA reads TGTGCCAGCAGTAAATGGGGCCTTTCGAGCTCCTACGAGCAGTACTTC. This chain links TRBV2 with TRBJ2-5, with D possibly being TRBD1 (5 bases). The DNA end is more similar to TRBJ2-7, so the J call may be wrong. The germline V gene encodes CDR1 SNHLY and CDR2 FYNNEI. The CDR3 has 16 amino acids.

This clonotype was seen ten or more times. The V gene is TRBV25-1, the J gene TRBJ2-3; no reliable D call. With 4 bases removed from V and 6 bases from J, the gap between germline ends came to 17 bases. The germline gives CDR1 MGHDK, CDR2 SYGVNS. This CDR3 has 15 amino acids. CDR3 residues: CASSGSGPPPDTQYF. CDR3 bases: TGTGCCAGCAGTGGGTCCGGCCCCCCTCCGGATACGCAGTATTTT. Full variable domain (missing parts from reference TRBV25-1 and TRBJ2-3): EADIYQTPRYLVIGTGKKITLECSQTMGHDKMYWYQQDPGMELHLIHYSYGVNSTEKGDLSSESTVSRIRTEHFPLTLESARPSHTSQYLCASSGSGPPPDTQYFGPGTRLTVL.

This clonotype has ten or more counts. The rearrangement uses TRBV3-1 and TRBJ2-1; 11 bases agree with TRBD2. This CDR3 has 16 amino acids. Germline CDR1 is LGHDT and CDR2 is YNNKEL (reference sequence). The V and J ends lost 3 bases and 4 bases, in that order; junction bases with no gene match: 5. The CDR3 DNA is TGTGCCAGCAGCCACCACGGGACTAGCGGATACAATGAGCAGTTCTTC. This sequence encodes CASSHHGTSGYNEQFF.

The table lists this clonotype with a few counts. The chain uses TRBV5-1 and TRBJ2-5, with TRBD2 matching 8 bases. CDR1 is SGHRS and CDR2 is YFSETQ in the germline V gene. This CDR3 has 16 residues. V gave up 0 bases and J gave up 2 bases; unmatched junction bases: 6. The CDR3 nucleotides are TGCGCCAGCAGCTTGGGACTAGCGAAAGTACAAGAGACCCAGTACTTC. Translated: CASSLGLAKVQETQYF.

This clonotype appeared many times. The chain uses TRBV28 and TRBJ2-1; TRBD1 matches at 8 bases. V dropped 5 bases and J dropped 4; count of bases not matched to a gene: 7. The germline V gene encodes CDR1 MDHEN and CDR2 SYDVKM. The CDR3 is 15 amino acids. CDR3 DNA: TGTGCCAGCAGTATCGGACAGGGAGGATACAATGAGCAGTTCTTC. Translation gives CASSIGQGGYNEQFF.

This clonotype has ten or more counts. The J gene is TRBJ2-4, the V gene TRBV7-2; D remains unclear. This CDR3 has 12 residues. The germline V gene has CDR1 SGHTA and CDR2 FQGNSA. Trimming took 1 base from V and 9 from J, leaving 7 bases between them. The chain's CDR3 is CASSLGVGIQYF. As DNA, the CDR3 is TGTGCCAGCAGCTTAGGGGTGGGCATTCAGTACTTC. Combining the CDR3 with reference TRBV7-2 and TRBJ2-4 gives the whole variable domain GAGVSQSPSNKVTEKGKDVELRCDPISGHTALYWYRQSLGQGLEFLIYFQGNSAPDKSGLPSDRFSAERTGGSVSTLTIQRTQQEDSAVYLCASSLGVGIQYFGAGTRLSVL.

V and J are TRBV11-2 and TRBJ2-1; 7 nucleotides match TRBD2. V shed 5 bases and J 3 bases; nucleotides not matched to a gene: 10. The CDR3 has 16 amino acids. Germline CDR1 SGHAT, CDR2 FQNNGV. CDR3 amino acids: CASSPTTSLYYNEQFF. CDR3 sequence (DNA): TGTGCCAGCAGCCCCACGACTAGCTTATACTACAATGAGCAGTTCTTC. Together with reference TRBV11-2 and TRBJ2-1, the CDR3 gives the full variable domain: EAGVAQSPRYKIIEKRQSVAFWCNPISGHATLYWYQQILGQGPKLLIQFQNNGVVDDSQLPKDRFSAERLKGVDSTLKIQPAKLEDSAVYLCASSPTTSLYYNEQFFGPGTRLTVL.

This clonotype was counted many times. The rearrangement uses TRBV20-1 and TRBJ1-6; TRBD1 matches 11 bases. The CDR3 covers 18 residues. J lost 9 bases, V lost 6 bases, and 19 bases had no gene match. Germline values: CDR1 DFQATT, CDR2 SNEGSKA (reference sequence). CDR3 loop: CSAESPGQGVRVGSPLHF. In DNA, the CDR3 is TGCAGTGCCGAATCTCCGGGACAGGGGGTTAGGGTGGGTTCACCCCTCCACTTT.